This passage covers 8 T cell receptor beta chains from one sample sequenced in a study of T cell responses to AZD1222 COVID-19 vaccine. The data were produced by immunoSEQ multiplex PCR, yet TCRdb's version contains in-frame clones alone and is incomplete. The data hold about 140,000 clones, with about 92% observed a single time. The sample in question was peripheral blood, obtained on day 0 of AZD1222 vaccination. These receptors came from an adult in good health.

The rearrangement links TRBV4-2 to TRBJ2-2; D possibly corresponds to TRBD2 (6 bases). Trimming removed 4 bases at V and 1 base at J, with 19 bases between. The germline V gene encodes CDR1 LGHNA and CDR2 YNFKEQ. This CDR3 region has 18 residues. The CDR3 reads CASSPPGSTGVNTGELFF. In nucleotides, the CDR3 is TGTGCCAGCAGCCCACCCGGGTCAACGGGAGTGAACACCGGGGAGCTGTTTTTT.

The CDR3 bases are TGTGCCAGCAGTATATATAATTCACCCCTCCACTTT. As protein: CASSIYNSPLHF. This chain joins TRBV27 and TRBJ1-6; D unclear. From germline, CDR1 is MNHEY and CDR2 SMNVEV (reference sequence). There are 12 residues in the CDR3. Between the trimmed V and J ends, which lost 5 bases and 4 bases, there was a span of 3 bases.

This chain connects TRBV15 to TRBJ2-7; 8 nucleotides align to TRBD1. Per germline, CDR1 LNHNV and CDR2 YYDKDF (reference sequence). Losses at the gene ends were 0 bases for V and 3 bases for J; bases not matched to a gene: 7. The CDR3 covers 16 residues. CDR3 loop: CATSRDRLGTGYEQYF. CDR3 sequence (DNA): TGTGCCACCAGCAGAGATCGGTTAGGGACAGGCTACGAGCAGTACTTC.

The chain uses TRBV7-8 and TRBJ2-3; TRBD1 agrees at 8 bases. The V gene's germline CDR1 is SGHVS and CDR2 FQNEAQ. The CDR3 length is 15 residues. Trimming at V came to 5 bases and at J to 3 bases, leaving 7 bases not matched to a gene. The CDR3 region has the DNA TGTGCCAGCAGCCAGGGGGCAGGGGGAACAGATACGCAGTATTTT. This translates into CASSQGAGGTDTQYF. The full variable domain, completed using reference TRBV7-8 and TRBJ2-3, is GAGVSQSPRYKVAKRGQDVALRCDPISGHVSLFWYQQALGQGPEFLTYFQNEAQLDKSGLPSDRFFAERPEGSVSTLKIQRTQQEDSAVYLCASSQGAGGTDTQYFGPGTRLTVL.

The J gene is TRBJ1-2, the V gene TRBV5-6; 7 nucleotides align to TRBD1. With V trimmed by 3 bases and J by 10 bases, 12 bases remained unmatched. The CDR3 length is 14 residues. CDR1 is SGHDT and CDR2 is YYEEEE in the germline V gene. The CDR3 is CASSSPTGRYHYTF. CDR3 DNA: TGTGCCAGCAGCTCGCCGACAGGGAGGTATCACTACACCTTC.

This chain links TRBV28 with TRBJ2-2, with TRBD2 identical over 10 bases. The V segment lost 6 bases and the J segment 0 bases; nucleotides outside the gene matches: 7. The CDR3 length is 17 residues. Germline CDR1 is MDHEN and CDR2 is SYDVKM. CDR3 sequence reads: CASSFGTSAANTGELFF. DNA for the CDR3: TGTGCCAGCAGCTTCGGGACTAGCGCAGCGAACACCGGGGAGCTGTTTTTT.

This clone was counted between two and nine times. The gene calls are TRBV6-1 and TRBJ1-4; TRBD1 agrees at 7 bases. This CDR3 has 14 amino acids. V dropped 3 bases and J dropped 8; count of bases not matched to a gene: 6. Germline-derived CDR1 and CDR2 are MNHNS and SASEGT. For the CDR3, the DNA is TGTGCCAGCAGTGAGGGCAGGGGGTGGGAAAAACTGTTTTTT. Amino acids: CASSEGRGWEKLFF.

The chain combines TRBV11-2 with TRBJ1-1, with 7 bases that match TRBD1. CDR1 is SGHAT and CDR2 is FQNNGV in the germline V gene. CDR3 length equals 16 residues. The trim removed 3 bases at V and 1 base at J, leaving 8 bases unmatched. The CDR3 is CASSFVGDRENTEAFF. CDR3 coding DNA: TGTGCCAGCAGCTTTGTGGGAGACAGGGAGAACACTGAAGCTTTCTTT.